A selection of T cell receptor beta chains follows, all from one sample in a study of neurological immune-mediated disorders. Via MiXCR, TCRdb re-called the 5' RACE reads, giving one row per CDR3 protein. The repertoire holds 50,000 or so distinct CDR3 sequences, with 10% as singletons. The sample comprised PBMCs. All receptors come from a woman aged 40 to 50 with HTLV-1-associated myelopathy (HAM/TSP). The CDR3 runs from the conserved cysteine through the conserved F or W. The D gene is left open where the match is weak. Clone size is shown for a subset of rows, as once, few, many or a class of expanded clone.

j_gene,d_gene,abundance,v_gene,len,CDR3aa,CDR3nt
TRBJ1-4,.,few,TRBV18,13,CASSPAGGEKLFF,TGTGCCAGCTCACCGGCCGGGGGAGAAAAACTGTTTTTT
TRBJ1-2,.,.,TRBV12-3/TRBV12-4,14,CASSFEGPVYGYTF,TGTGCCAGCAGTTTTGAGGGGCCCGTCTATGGCTACACCTTC
TRBJ1-1,.,.,TRBV19,14,CASSISAGASEAFF,TGTGCCAGTAGTATAAGTGCAGGGGCCAGTGAAGCTTTCTTT
TRBJ1-2,.,many,TRBV25-1,12,CASSEQGYGYTF,TGTGCCAGCAGTGAGCAGGGGTATGGCTACACCTTC
TRBJ2-3,TRBD2,many,TRBV7-2,16,CASSSRTSGAQYTQYF,TGTGCCAGCAGCTCCAGGACTAGCGGCGCACAATATACGCAGTATTTT
TRBJ2-3,TRBD2,many,TRBV12-5,15,CASGFWRGGGDTQYF,TGTGCTAGTGGCTTCTGGCGGGGGGGCGGAGATACGCAGTATTTT
TRBJ1-5,.,many,TRBV20-1,16,CSARAQGSRGNQPQHF,TGCAGTGCTAGAGCCCAGGGGAGTAGGGGCAATCAGCCCCAGCATTTT
TRBJ2-2,.,many,TRBV5-1,14,CASSLAWDTGELFF,TGCGCCAGCAGCTTGGCCTGGGACACCGGGGAGCTGTTTTTT
TRBJ2-1,.,many,TRBV9,13,CASSAGTHNEQFF,TGTGCCAGCAGCGCCGGGACACACAATGAGCAGTTCTTC
TRBJ2-2,.,many,TRBV7-2,15,CASSIRGTNTGELFF,TGTGCCAGCAGCATTAGGGGCACTAACACCGGGGAGCTGTTTTTT
TRBJ1-2,.,medium-sized,TRBV9,13,CASGDGANYGYTF,TGTGCCAGCGGGGACGGAGCTAACTATGGCTACACCTTC
TRBJ2-7,.,many,TRBV20-1,16,CSARDVAGRHSYEQYF,TGCAGTGCTAGAGATGTCGCCGGGCGGCATTCCTACGAGCAGTACTTC
TRBJ1-1,.,many,TRBV29-1,12,CSVQRMNTEAFF,TGCAGCGTCCAACGAATGAACACTGAAGCTTTCTTT
TRBJ2-3,TRBD2,many,TRBV13,18,CASSLKAGGTPHTDTQYF,TGTGCCAGCAGCCTCAAAGCGGGGGGAACCCCTCACACAGATACGCAGTATTTT
TRBJ2-3,.,many,TRBV3-1,14,CASSQSAVGYTQYF,TGTGCCAGCAGCCAAAGTGCAGTGGGCTATACGCAGTATTTT
TRBJ1-5,.,many,TRBV4-1,13,CASSQDVFQPQHF,TGCGCCAGCAGCCAAGATGTGTTTCAGCCCCAGCATTTT
TRBJ2-5,.,many,TRBV29-1,12,CSLYGAGETQYF,TGCAGCCTTTATGGCGCGGGAGAGACCCAGTACTTC
TRBJ2-2,TRBD1,medium-sized,TRBV7-2,15,CASSPGTGYTGELFF,TGTGCCAGCAGCCCCGGGACAGGGTACACCGGGGAGCTGTTTTTT
TRBJ2-6,.,many,TRBV6-6,17,CASGGTVENSGANVLTF,TGTGCCAGCGGAGGGACAGTAGAAAACTCTGGGGCCAACGTCCTGACTTTC
TRBJ1-1,.,many,TRBV29-1,14,CSVVSRGGNTEAFF,TGCAGCGTGGTCTCCCGGGGAGGAAACACTGAAGCTTTCTTT
TRBJ1-2,.,.,TRBV4-1,16,CASSQVIWGANYGYTF,TGCGCCAGCAGCCAAGTGATTTGGGGAGCTAACTATGGCTACACCTTC
TRBJ2-2,.,many,TRBV4-2,14,CASSQDIQTGELFF,TGTGCCAGCAGCCAAGATATCCAAACCGGGGAGCTGTTTTTT
TRBJ2-3,.,many,TRBV28,14,CASSTRFATDTQYF,TGTGCCAGCAGTACCCGGTTTGCCACAGATACGCAGTATTTT
TRBJ2-1,TRBD2,many,TRBV2,16,CASSRIGGRGDNEQFF,TGTGCCAGCAGTCGTATTGGGGGTCGGGGGGACAATGAGCAGTTCTTC
TRBJ1-2,TRBD1,.,TRBV29-1,11,CSVLTGAGYTF,TGTAGCGTCTTGACAGGGGCTGGCTACACCTTC
TRBJ2-2,.,many,TRBV7-6,15,CASSPTRGSTGELFF,TGTGCCAGCAGCCCGACTCGAGGATCCACCGGGGAGCTGTTTTTT
TRBJ1-1,.,many,TRBV5-1,15,CASSLDRVGNTEAFF,TGCGCCAGCAGCTTGGACAGGGTTGGGAACACTGAAGCTTTCTTT
TRBJ2-1,TRBD1,many,TRBV12-3/TRBV12-4,13,CASSPGQGGFKVF,TGTGCCAGCAGCCCCGGACAGGGTGGTTTTAAGGTCTTC
TRBJ2-1,.,many,TRBV5-1,20,CASSLERQGRILVLDNEQFF,TGCGCCAGCAGCTTGGAACGCCAGGGGAGGATTCTTGTGTTGGACAATGAGCAGTTCTTC
TRBJ2-5,.,many,TRBV27,13,CASREPNQETQYF,TGTGCCAGCAGGGAACCTAACCAAGAGACCCAGTACTTC
TRBJ2-3,.,many,TRBV11-2,15,CASSLDGAGTDTQYF,TGTGCCAGCAGCTTAGATGGGGCAGGCACAGATACGCAGTATTTT
TRBJ1-1,.,many,TRBV3-1,13,CASSQGWVTEAFF,TGTGCCAGCAGCCAAGGCTGGGTGACTGAAGCTTTCTTT
TRBJ2-7,.,many,TRBV5-6,12,CASSKGRSEQYF,TGTGCCAGCAGCAAGGGACGGAGCGAGCAGTACTTC
TRBJ2-7,.,many,TRBV4-1,14,CASSQVQGTYEQYF,TGCGCCAGCAGCCAAGTACAGGGAACCTACGAGCAGTACTTC
TRBJ1-3,.,many,TRBV7-2,16,CASSGRGVGGGNTIYF,TGTGCCAGCAGCGGAAGAGGAGTAGGGGGAGGAAACACCATATATTTT
TRBJ2-7,.,.,TRBV7-2,14,CASSLDGQAYEQYF,TGTGCCAGCAGCTTAGACGGTCAAGCCTACGAGCAGTACTTC
TRBJ1-3,.,few,TRBV29-1,15,CSAGPVASSGNTIYF,TGCAGCGCGGGTCCCGTCGCGTCCTCTGGAAACACCATATATTTT
TRBJ1-4,TRBD1,many,TRBV12-3/TRBV12-4,14,CASKETGGGEKLFF,TGTGCCAGCAAAGAGACAGGGGGCGGTGAAAAACTGTTTTTT
TRBJ1-2,.,many,TRBV5-1,14,CASSFRGSNYGYTF,TGCGCCAGCAGCTTCCGGGGATCTAACTATGGCTACACCTTC
TRBJ2-5,.,many,TRBV29-1,13,CSVRAALQETQYF,TGCAGCGTTCGGGCGGCACTCCAAGAGACCCAGTACTTC
TRBJ1-6,.,many,TRBV7-8,14,CASSSTVTDSPLHF,TGTGCCAGCAGCTCGACGGTAACGGATTCACCCCTCCACTTT
TRBJ1-1,.,few,TRBV7-3,13,CASSLQGGTEAFF,TGTGCCAGCAGCTTACAGGGAGGTACTGAAGCTTTCTTT
TRBJ1-4,.,medium-sized,TRBV20-1,13,CSAGDSPNEKLFF,TGCAGTGCTGGGGATAGCCCTAATGAAAAACTGTTTTTT
TRBJ2-5,.,many,TRBV9,16,CASSPLGQGWGETQYF,TGTGCCAGCAGCCCTCTGGGTCAGGGTTGGGGGGAGACCCAGTACTTC
TRBJ2-7,.,many,TRBV4-3,18,CASSENPIQGLLSYEQYF,TGCGCCAGCAGTGAAAACCCAATACAGGGACTCCTCTCCTACGAGCAGTACTTC
TRBJ1-5,.,.,TRBV5-1,13,CASRLDSNQLQHF,TGCGCCAGCAGGTTGGATAGCAATCAGCTCCAGCATTTT
TRBJ1-2,.,many,TRBV20-1,12,CSAREGASGYTF,TGCAGTGCTAGAGAGGGGGCGAGCGGCTACACCTTC
TRBJ2-3,TRBD2,many,TRBV3-1,16,CASSPTLAEITDTQYF,TGTGCCAGCAGTCCTACTCTAGCGGAAATCACAGATACGCAGTATTTT
TRBJ1-2,.,many,TRBV24-1,13,CATSDFEGYGYTF,TGTGCCACCAGTGATTTCGAGGGGTATGGCTACACCTTC
TRBJ2-7,.,many,TRBV6-1,14,CASSPTYPSYEQYF,TGTGCCAGCAGTCCTACCTACCCCTCCTACGAGCAGTACTTC
TRBJ2-2,.,.,TRBV4-3,17,CASSQRAGTTNTGELFF,TGCGCCAGCAGCCAGAGGGCCGGCACTACGAACACCGGGGAGCTTTTTTTT
TRBJ2-1,.,many,TRBV7-2,16,CASSTPAGRLDNEQFF,TGTGCCAGCAGCACCCCGGCAGGGCGTTTGGATAATGAGCAGTTCTTC
TRBJ1-2,.,.,TRBV7-2,14,CASPGLGSLGGYTF,TGTGCCAGCCCCGGACTCGGGAGTCTAGGGGGCTACACCTTC